This T cell receptor (beta chain) was sequenced during a study of blood T cell repertoires in COVID-19. Study as a whole: Sites in the United States, Italy and Spain provided acute and convalescent COVID-19 samples. Nucleic acid was either cDNA or gDNA, and it came from T cells, B-cell-depleted T cells, or PBMCs.

Under the authors' procedure: Amplifying reference gene primers gave estimates of nucleated cell counts. TCRdb's table, derived via immunoSEQ multiplex PCR, lists solely in-frame clones and lacks some. The V and J calls and the clone size are those of that table, but D and trimming were determined from the DNA. The profile shows 200,000 to 300,000 clones, approximately 91% of them singletons. Germline-derived CDR1 and CDR2 are DFQATT and SNEGSKA (reference sequence). V was clipped by 3 bases and J by 11 bases, with 13 bases between them. The CDR3 loop spans 11 amino acids. Sequenced material: peripheral blood. The chain links TRBV20-1 to TRBJ1-1; D is perhaps TRBD1 (5 bases). The TCR comes from a human donor in a cohort sampled during active COVID-19. The CDR3 region has the DNA TGCAGTGCTAGGAACAGGAGTGTGGCTTTCTTT. It is translated as CSARNRSVAFF.